This TCR beta chain was found in a study of human CD8 memory T cell subsets. UMI-labeled 5' RACE was the method by which TCR beta libraries were made. TCRdb reworked the 5' RACE reads into one entry per CDR3 protein, no DNA. Its clone listing holds thousands of distinct CDR3 sequences. This CDR3 contains 18 residues. Germline loops: CDR1 SGHVS, CDR2 FQNEAQ. Material: CD8+ stem-like memory T cells (TSCM and TCM) sorted from PBMCs. Subset meaning: stem-like memory CD8 T cells (TSTEM), CCR7+ PD-1- TIGIT-. The source is a human donor in good health. The chain carries TRBV7-8 and TRBJ2-1; with no DNA, the TCRdb D assignment of TRBD1 cannot be verified. This chain's CDR3 is CAILRGQGVNISYNEQFF.